Listed here is a single T cell receptor beta chain. Its antigen is currently unknown. The data are from a study of cytomegalovirus exposure and HLA in healthy donors. Vbeta (60) and Jbeta (13) primers were used in the PCR. Data came from immunoSEQ multiplex PCR; TCRdb stores just in-frame clones and leaves some out. This table has 100,000 to 150,000 clones, over 60% appearing once. The CDR3 extends over 15 amino acids. CDR1 GTSNPN and CDR2 SVGIG come from the germline V gene (reference sequence). V was shortened by 1 base and J by 0 bases, with 13 bases between the two germline ends. General study findings and limits: Cytomegalovirus-associated TCR beta chains were listed, numbering roughly 150. The majority of TCR sequences were rare, yet some public TCRs appeared in many donors. In an earlier analysis, most TCR beta V segments were productive about 87% or about 30% of the time. Being indistinguishable, some V segments were excluded, TRBV6-2 and TRBV6-3 among them.

Material for sequencing was PBMCs. The clonotype originates from a woman aged 60-70 years in good health and CMV-seropositive. V is TRBV30 and J is TRBJ2-7; perhaps TRBD1 as D (6 bases). The CDR3 coding sequence is TGTGCCTGGAGTGGGGCCGGGACACGCTCCTACGAGCAGTACTTC. Its translation: CAWSGAGTRSYEQYF.